Included here is one T cell receptor beta chain sequence, with context. This clonotype has more than one count but fewer than ten. Its antigen is still unknown. No much larger clone exists at a distance of one base, and base qualities are not known. Per the publication, the treatment or condition label means: live attenuated yellow fever vaccine strain. PBMCs were isolated from peripheral blood using a standard Ficoll-Paque protocol. CD4 and CD8 T-cell fractions were isolated with Dynabeads CD4 and CD8 positive selection kits. TriZol was used to extract RNA from bulk PBMCs, from CD4 and CD8 fractions, and from dextramer-positive and dextramer-negative fractions. The data were produced on an Illumina NovaSeq 6000. Synthesis of TCR cDNA relied on 5'RACE template switching, a step that introduced a universal primer site along with unique molecular identifiers. Priming for cDNA synthesis came from both the TCR alpha and TCR beta constant segments. Libraries were amplified in two PCR steps, with sample barcodes and sequencing adapters added in the second step. Sequencing of libraries was performed on Illumina HiSeq 2500 (2x100 bp) or NovaSeq (2x150 bp). As for the authors' bioinformatics: MIGEC handled demultiplexing of reads and collapsing into UMI consensus sequences, while MiXCR performed V(D)J alignment. Using edgeR on replicate PBMC samples, clonotypes were called vaccine-responding if FDR was below 0.01 and the log2 fold change was above 5 up to day 15. CD4 or CD8 identity was assigned to each bulk clonotype according to whether the clonotype was present at higher abundance in the sequenced CD4 repertoire or the sequenced CD8 repertoire. The raw public reads went through TCRdb reprocessing: fastp at Q25, MiXCR clone calling, in-frame beta chains kept. Identical CDR3 protein sequences are pooled into one entry, listed with their most common genes and DNA. Clone size and V and J calls follow TCRdb, not the original study. This sample lists 340,000 or so distinct CDR3 sequences; roughly an eighth were detected once. The ten biggest clones cover around 3% of the sample.

The record originates from a study of T cells after yellow fever vaccination (dated by TCRdb to about 2019). A note on the overall study: The SMART-Seq v4 Ultra Low Input RNA kit was used to prepare libraries from fractions with low cell numbers. The cohort comprised two healthy male donors, one aged 18 to 30 and one aged 30 to 39 years. Blood was collected at multiple timepoints before and after primary and secondary immunization, and bulk PBMC replicates and cell subsets were isolated. To follow T-cell clones before and after both primary and booster YFV17D yellow fever vaccination, bulk TCR alpha and beta repertoires underwent longitudinal sequencing. Study-level results and caveats: Compared with the primary T-cell response, the secondary T-cell response was faster but weaker, reaching its peak on day 5 rather than on day 15. Computational filtering was required because FACS-sorted repertoires could contain abundant contaminating clonotypes from the bulk population. After the booster, most clones that had expanded after primary vaccination were detected again (about 95% of CD4 and roughly 86% of CD8), suggesting broad maintenance of memory. A small fraction of clonotypes showed up in both the CD4 and CD8 compartments, probably as a result of convergent recombination. Only a couple of donors were included in the study, so the extent to which the findings can be generalized is limited.

The CDR3 measures 13 amino acids from cysteine to phenylalanine. Only CDR3 DNA is held: 39 bases, read in frame from base 1. CDR1 is given as LGHDT and CDR2 as YNNKEL, both from the germline V gene (reference sequence). At the junction V is shortened by 0 bases and J by 6 bases, with 8 bases in between. The rearrangement combines TRBV3-1 with TRBJ2-5; the D gene cannot be named for sure. The clonotype was recovered from a man aged 18 to 30 who received the YFV17D yellow fever vaccine. Here the sequenced sample was CD4+ T cells sorted from PBMCs, taken 15 days after the yellow fever booster vaccination. The encoded CDR3 is CASSQDTAKTQYF. The DNA is TGTGCCAGCAGCCAAGATACTGCCAAGACCCAGTACTTC.